The rows below give T cell receptor beta chains drawn from one sample of a study of blood T cell repertoires in COVID-19. TCRdb's copy holds only in-frame clones and misses some; the assay was immunoSEQ multiplex PCR. The sample carries around 140,000 clones, approximately 85% recorded once. Sequencing was carried out using peripheral blood. The source is a human donor with acute or convalescent COVID-19. The donor label of this sample is uncertain. The CDR3 runs from the conserved cysteine through the conserved F or W. The D gene is left open where the match is weak. A row's size may be missing; if present it is once, few, many or a size class.

j_call d_call clone_size v_call cdr3_aa cdr3_nt
TRBJ2-3 TRBD2 NA TRBV18 CASSLGRLAGADTQYF TGTGCCAGCTCACTCGGGAGGCTAGCGGGAGCAGATACGCAGTATTTT
TRBJ1-1 NA NA TRBV19 CASRGGNTEAFF TGTGCCAGTAGAGGGGGAAACACTGAAGCTTTCTTT
TRBJ1-2 TRBD1 NA TRBV3-1/TRBV3-2 CASSSDRANYGYTF TGTGCCAGCAGCTCAGACAGGGCCAACTATGGCTACACCTTC
TRBJ1-1 NA few TRBV3-1/TRBV3-2 CASSQGGAVWGTEAFF TGTGCCAGCAGCCAGGGGGGGGCGGTTTGGGGCACTGAAGCTTTCTTT
TRBJ1-6 NA few TRBV2 CASSGNRLSNNSPLHF TGTGCCAGCAGTGGGAACAGGTTATCCAATAATTCACCCCTCCACTTT
TRBJ1-1 TRBD1 NA TRBV6-5 CASSHRDRVNTEAFF TGTGCCAGCAGCCACCGGGACAGGGTCAACACTGAAGCTTTCTTT
TRBJ2-4 TRBD2 NA TRBV20-1 CSASASGRAENIQYF TGCAGTGCTAGTGCTAGCGGGAGAGCCGAAAACATTCAGTACTTC
TRBJ2-5 TRBD2 NA TRBV4-3 CASSPTSSGREETQYF TGCGCCAGCAGCCCAACCTCTAGCGGGAGGGAAGAGACCCAGTACTTC
TRBJ2-7 NA NA TRBV7-9 CASSLAGTYEQYF TGTGCCAGCAGCTTAGCGGGCACCTACGAGCAGTACTTC
TRBJ1-2 NA NA TRBV12-5 CASGLTGTYGYTF TGTGCTAGTGGTTTGACAGGGACCTATGGCTACACCTTC
TRBJ1-1 NA NA TRBV5-1 CASSLGRDTEAFF TGCGCCAGCAGCTTAGGCAGGGACACTGAAGCTTTCTTT
TRBJ2-1 TRBD1 NA TRBV11-3 CASSLGGTGGYNEQFF TGTGCCAGCAGCCTAGGGGGGACAGGGGGCTACAATGAGCAGTTCTTC
TRBJ2-3 TRBD2 NA TRBV6-6 CASSHSGSQDTQYF TGTGCCAGCAGTCATAGCGGGAGCCAGGATACGCAGTATTTT
TRBJ1-1 NA NA TRBV6-5 CASSYSTYRYTEAFF TGTGCCAGCAGTTACTCGACGTACAGATACACTGAAGCTTTCTTT
TRBJ2-6 NA NA TRBV4-3 CASSPSTASGANVLTF TGCGCCAGCAGCCCCTCGACAGCCTCTGGGGCCAACGTCCTGACTTTC
TRBJ2-5 NA once TRBV6-2/TRBV6-3 CASSYAGPETQYF TGTGCCAGCAGTTACGCAGGGCCGGAGACCCAGTACTTC
TRBJ1-5 NA NA TRBV28 CASAIGAFGGLSGNQPQHF TGTGCCAGCGCGATAGGGGCTTTCGGGGGATTGAGTGGCAATCAGCCCCAGCATTTT
TRBJ2-1 TRBD1 NA TRBV6-4 CASSAGQGFGQFF TGTGCCAGCAGTGCGGGACAGGGATTCGGGCAGTTCTTC
TRBJ2-1 TRBD2 NA TRBV18 CASSPDSGSAYEQFF TGTGCCAGCTCACCAGATAGCGGGAGCGCATATGAGCAGTTCTTC
TRBJ2-1 TRBD2 NA TRBV11-3 CASSLSLAEYNEQFF TGTGCCAGCAGCTTATCACTAGCGGAGTACAATGAGCAGTTCTTC
TRBJ1-2 NA NA TRBV27 CASSLSRAPKANYGYTF TGTGCCAGCAGTTTATCGCGGGCACCGAAAGCTAACTATGGCTACACCTTC
TRBJ2-3 TRBD2 few TRBV5-1 CASSSPSGIVQGTDTQYF TGCGCCAGCAGCTCCCCTAGCGGGATCGTCCAGGGCACAGATACGCAGTATTTT
TRBJ2-5 TRBD2 NA TRBV5-1 CASSPGLAGEETQYF TGCGCCAGCAGCCCGGGACTAGCGGGAGAAGAGACCCAGTACTTC
TRBJ1-1 NA NA TRBV6-1 CASSEARFVSEAFF TGTGCCAGCAGTGAAGCCAGGTTTGTCAGTGAAGCTTTCTTT
TRBJ1-2 NA NA TRBV10-3 CAISDPKTGWGIYGYTF TGTGCCATCAGTGACCCCAAGACAGGCTGGGGCATCTATGGCTACACCTTC
TRBJ1-2 NA NA TRBV6-1 CASSESQVGYTF TGTGCCAGCAGTGAATCTCAGGTTGGCTACACCTTC
TRBJ2-1 NA once TRBV19 CARPGLDHNEQFF TGTGCCAGACCGGGACTGGACCACAATGAGCAGTTCTTC
TRBJ1-1 NA NA TRBV2 CASSTESGAFF TGTGCCAGCAGTACTGAGTCCGGTGCTTTCTTT
TRBJ1-1 NA NA TRBV7-9 CASSLVGDSEAFF TGTGCCAGCAGCTTAGTTGGCGACAGTGAAGCTTTCTTT
TRBJ1-2 TRBD1 NA TRBV18 CASSATGVGGYTF TGTGCCAGCTCAGCGACAGGGGTAGGTGGCTACACCTTC
TRBJ1-1 NA NA TRBV9 CASSEMGLNWGTEAFF TGTGCCAGCAGCGAGATGGGACTTAATTGGGGCACTGAAGCTTTCTTT
TRBJ1-2 NA once TRBV9 CASSGSAGDANYGYTF TGTGCCAGCAGCGGGAGTGCGGGGGACGCTAACTATGGCTACACCTTC
TRBJ1-1 NA NA TRBV11-3 CASSARGMAEAFF TGTGCCAGCAGCGCCAGGGGTATGGCTGAAGCTTTCTTT
TRBJ2-7 TRBD2 NA TRBV2 CASRATSGGSYEQYF TGTGCCAGCAGGGCGACTAGCGGGGGTTCCTACGAGCAGTACTTC
TRBJ1-5 NA NA TRBV27 CASSLRAGNQPQHF TGTGCCAGCAGTTTACGGGCAGGGAATCAGCCCCAGCATTTT
TRBJ1-1 NA NA TRBV19 CASSVRQLRTLLFMNTEAFF TGTGCCAGTAGTGTTCGACAGTTAAGGACCCTACTTTTTATGAACACTGAAGCTTTCTTT
TRBJ1-1 TRBD1 NA TRBV10-3 CAISEGTDTEAFF TGTGCCATCAGTGAAGGGACAGACACTGAAGCTTTCTTT
TRBJ1-2 NA NA TRBV5-4 CASSFGTNPRGYTF TGTGCCAGCAGCTTCGGGACAAACCCTCGTGGCTACACCTTC
TRBJ1-2 TRBD1 NA TRBV14 CASSPLGQGFSDYGYTF TGTGCCAGCAGCCCCCTGGGACAGGGCTTTTCTGACTATGGCTACACCTTC
TRBJ2-1 NA NA TRBV9 CASSLDTYNEQFF TGTGCCAGCAGCCTCGACACCTACAATGAGCAGTTCTTC
TRBJ2-2 TRBD1 NA TRBV6-2/TRBV6-3 CASSYGTGLSGELFF TGTGCCAGCAGTTATGGGACAGGGCTATCCGGGGAGCTGTTTTTT
TRBJ1-3 TRBD1 NA TRBV9 CASSADRGPGNTIYF TGTGCCAGCAGCGCAGACAGGGGGCCTGGAAACACCATATATTTT
TRBJ1-2 TRBD1 NA TRBV19 CASSSGTGRTPYGYTF TGTGCCAGTAGTTCGGGGACAGGCCGAACGCCTTATGGCTACACCTTC
TRBJ2-3 TRBD1 NA TRBV5-4 CASSLGLQGAGDTQYF TGTGCCAGCAGCTTGGGGCTCCAGGGGGCCGGAGATACGCAGTATTTT
TRBJ1-2 NA NA TRBV28 CASSRTNYGYTF TGTGCCAGCAGCAGGACTAACTATGGCTACACCTTC
TRBJ1-6 NA NA TRBV19 CASSPGLHNSPLHF TGTGCCAGTAGCCCCGGGTTGCATAATTCACCCCTCCACTTT
TRBJ2-7 TRBD2 once TRBV7-8 CASSTGLAGNRQQYF TGTGCCAGCAGCACAGGACTAGCGGGGAACCGCCAGCAGTACTTC
TRBJ2-2 NA NA TRBV6-1 CASSEAQVTGELFF TGTGCCAGCAGTGAAGCACAGGTTACCGGGGAGCTGTTTTTT
TRBJ1-5 TRBD1 NA TRBV28 CASSHPDRGQGNQPQHF TGTGCCAGCAGTCACCCAGACAGGGGGCAAGGCAATCAGCCCCAGCATTTT
TRBJ1-1 TRBD1 NA TRBV19 CATRRGQGNTEAFF TGTGCCACCCGGAGGGGACAGGGGAACACTGAAGCTTTCTTT